The present T cell receptor beta chain was sequenced within a study of spatial heterogeneity in lung cancer. Overall study: The study consistently detected more beta-chain than alpha-chain sequences. Every unique TCR and UMI combination, on average, appeared more than ten times in raw reads.

Via MiXCR, TCRdb re-called the 5' RACE reads, giving one row per CDR3 protein. The sample has around 4,000 distinct CDR3 sequences, about 8% seen once. The CDR3 is 16 amino acids. The J segment lost 4 bases and the V segment lost 4 bases, leaving 10 bases of the junction unmatched. Germline assignment: CDR1 SQVTM and CDR2 ANQGSEA. Time point indicated: sample taken at primary tumor resection. Study conclusions and caveats: The number of expanded tumor alpha and beta chains correlated with mutation number.

Judged by abundance, this clonotype is medium-sized. Its antigen is unidentified. The TCR was taken from a male donor with early-stage non-small cell lung cancer. This specimen was lung tumor tissue, taken at surgery. V gene TRBV29-1 combines with J gene TRBJ2-1; 10 nucleotides match TRBD2. CDR3 loop: CSVGGETSGIYNEQFF. DNA for the CDR3: TGCAGCGTTGGGGGGGAAACTAGCGGGATTTACAATGAGCAGTTCTTC.